This T cell receptor beta chain was recorded in a study of CD8+ T cells in alopecia areata. General study results and limits: Normal scalp showed lower clonality than lesional scalp, especially alopecia totalis/universalis. When scalp samples are sequenced, resident alphabeta T cells of normal skin are also captured.

A word on this clone: Its antigen remains unidentified.

This CDR3 is 15 amino acids long. V was shortened by 3 bases and J by 7 bases, with 13 bases between the two germline ends. Germline CDR1 MGHDK, CDR2 SYGVNS. Reverse transcription of extracted RNA yielded cDNA, which provided the sequencing template. Only in-frame clones appear in the TCRdb table, and some are missing; sequencing was by immunoSEQ multiplex PCR. The sample has more than 150,000 clones; around 55% are singletons. The specimen comprised CD8+ T cells sorted from blood, sampled at week 0. The chain is built from TRBV25-1 and TRBJ1-6; a possible D gene is TRBD1 (5 bases). This TCR was recovered from a human donor with alopecia areata. The DNA for the CDR3 is TGTGCCAGCAGTGATCCCGCGGGGGGAAATTCACCCCTCCACTTT. Residues: CASSDPAGGNSPLHF.